This T cell receptor beta chain was sequenced in a study of blood T cell repertoires in COVID-19. Across the whole study: The United States, Italy and Spain provided the acute and convalescent COVID-19 samples.

Authors' analysis steps: Reference gene primer amplification yielded estimated nucleated cell counts. Only in-frame clones appear in the TCRdb table, and some are missing; sequencing was by immunoSEQ multiplex PCR. Clone size and the V and J calls come from that table; the DNA yielded D and trimming. The data hold some 120,000 clones, with approximately 80% observed a single time. CDR1 MNHEY and CDR2 SVGAGI come from the germline V gene. This CDR3 spans 13 amino acids. The ends were cut back, 4 bases at V and 1 base at J, with 7 bases in the middle. The clonotype comes from a human donor in a cohort sampled during active COVID-19. The sequencing sample was made of peripheral blood. V is TRBV6-5 and J is TRBJ1-2; D ambiguous. The CDR3 bases are TGTGCCAGCAGTTCAAATTTTAACTATGGCTACACCTTC. Protein sequence: CASSSNFNYGYTF.